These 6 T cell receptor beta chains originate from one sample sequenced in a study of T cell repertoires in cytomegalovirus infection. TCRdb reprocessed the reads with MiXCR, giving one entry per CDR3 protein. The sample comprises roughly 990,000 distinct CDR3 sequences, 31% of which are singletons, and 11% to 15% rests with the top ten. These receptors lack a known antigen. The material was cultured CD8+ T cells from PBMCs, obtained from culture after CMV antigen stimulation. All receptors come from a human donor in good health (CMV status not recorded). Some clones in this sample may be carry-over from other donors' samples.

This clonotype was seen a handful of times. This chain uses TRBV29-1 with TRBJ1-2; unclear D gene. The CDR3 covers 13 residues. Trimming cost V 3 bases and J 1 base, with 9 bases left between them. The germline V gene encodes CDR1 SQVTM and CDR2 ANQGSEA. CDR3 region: CSVESTYNYGYTF. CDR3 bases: TGCAGCGTTGAGTCGACTTATAACTATGGCTACACCTTC. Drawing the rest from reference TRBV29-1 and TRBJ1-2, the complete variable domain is SAVISQKPSRDICQRGTSLTIQCQVDSQVTMMFWYRQQPGQSLTLIATANQGSEATYESGFVIDKFPISRPNLTFSTLTVSNMSPEDSSIYLCSVESTYNYGYTFGSGTRLTVV.

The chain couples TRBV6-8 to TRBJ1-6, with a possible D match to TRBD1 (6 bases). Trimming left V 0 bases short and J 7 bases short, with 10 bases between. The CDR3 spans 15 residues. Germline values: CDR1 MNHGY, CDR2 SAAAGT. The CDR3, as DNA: TGTGCCAGCAGTTACTCGGGGGACACCAATTCACCCCTCCACTTT. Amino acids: CASSYSGDTNSPLHF.

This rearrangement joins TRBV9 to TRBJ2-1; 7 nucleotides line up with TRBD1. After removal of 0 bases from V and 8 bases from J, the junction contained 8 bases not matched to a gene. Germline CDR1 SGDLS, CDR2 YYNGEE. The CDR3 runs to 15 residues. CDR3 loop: CASSVGQGTWDEQFF. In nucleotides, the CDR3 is TGTGCCAGCAGCGTAGGACAGGGCACTTGGGATGAGCAGTTCTTC.

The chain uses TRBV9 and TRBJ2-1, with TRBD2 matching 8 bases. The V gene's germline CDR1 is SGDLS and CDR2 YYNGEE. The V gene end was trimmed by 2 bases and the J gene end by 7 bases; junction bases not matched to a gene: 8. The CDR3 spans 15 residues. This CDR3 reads CASSVSGVPGNEQFF. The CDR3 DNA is TGTGCCAGCAGCGTTAGCGGGGTGCCCGGGAATGAGCAGTTCTTC.

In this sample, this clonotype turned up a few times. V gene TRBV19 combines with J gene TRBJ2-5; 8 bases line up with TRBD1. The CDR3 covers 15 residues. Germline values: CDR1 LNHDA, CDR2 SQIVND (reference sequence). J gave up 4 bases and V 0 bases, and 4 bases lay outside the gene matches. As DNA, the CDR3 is TGTGCCAGTAGTATAGAGTCAGGGGGCCCAGAGACCCAGTACTTC. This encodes CASSIESGGPETQYF.

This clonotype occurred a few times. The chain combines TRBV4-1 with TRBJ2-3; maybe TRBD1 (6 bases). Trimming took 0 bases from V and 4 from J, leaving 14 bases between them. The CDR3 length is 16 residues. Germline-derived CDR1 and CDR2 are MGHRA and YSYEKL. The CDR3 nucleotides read TGCGCCAGCAGCCAAGAAGGGGGACAAGGGCCAGATACGCAGTATTTT. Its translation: CASSQEGGQGPDTQYF.